These 27 T cell receptor beta chains originate from one sample sequenced in a study of blood T cell repertoires in COVID-19. Some clones are missing from TCRdb's copy, which holds only in-frame ones; the method was immunoSEQ multiplex PCR. The repertoire consists of approximately 290,000 clones, with around 81% occurring once and the leading ten covering approximately 15%. Source material: peripheral blood. Receptors originate from a person aged 65 to 79 with COVID-19, enrolled during active disease.

Only a few counts were recorded for this clone. This chain uses TRBV5-1 with TRBJ2-1; 9 bases are shared with TRBD1. The CDR3 length is 15 residues. Trimming took 4 bases from V and 2 from J; bases not matched to a gene: 4. Per germline, CDR1 SGHRS and CDR2 YFSETQ. The CDR3 loop reads CASSPGTGTYNEQFF. CDR3 DNA sequence: TGCGCCAGCAGCCCCGGGACAGGGACCTACAATGAGCAGTTCTTC. The complete variable domain, with remaining parts taken from reference TRBV5-1 and TRBJ2-1, reads KAGVTQTPRYLIKTRGQQVTLSCSPISGHRSVSWYQQTPGQGLQFLFEYFSETQRNKGNFPGRFSGRQFSNSRSEMNVSTLELGDSALYLCASSPGTGTYNEQFFGPGTRLTVL.

The J gene is TRBJ1-2, the V gene TRBV19; weak D call: TRBD1 (5 bases). The ends were cut back, 9 bases at V and 0 bases at J, with 20 bases in the middle. Germline CDR1 and CDR2: LNHDA and SQIVND (reference sequence). The length of the CDR3 is 16 residues. CDR3 in DNA: TGTGCCAGCCGAGTACGCGGGGCAGCCACTAACTATGGCTACACCTTC. It is translated as CASRVRGAATNYGYTF.

This clone has only one observation. The genes are TRBV28 and TRBJ2-5; possibly TRBD2 for D (5 bases). There are 14 residues in the CDR3. Trimming left V 6 bases short and J 5 bases short, with 16 bases between. Germline values: CDR1 MDHEN, CDR2 SYDVKM. CDR3 DNA sequence: TGTGCCAGCAGGCTCGTCGGAGGTGGGGAGACCCAGTACTTC. This gives the protein CASRLVGGGETQYF.

CDR3 in amino acids: CASSAQGQGIMETQYF. The CDR3 DNA reads TGTGCCAGCAGTGCACAAGGACAGGGGATTATGGAGACCCAGTACTTC. The chain has TRBV6-2 or TRBV6-3 and TRBJ2-5; 9 bases fit TRBD1. V shed 5 bases, J shed 5 bases, and the junction held 12 bases outside the gene matches. The CDR3 has 16 residues. Germline loops: CDR1 MNHEY, CDR2 SVGEGT.

V and J are TRBV3-1 (or the pseudogene TRBV3-2) and TRBJ1-1, with a weak D call TRBD1 (6 bases). The ends were cut back, 2 bases at V and 3 bases at J, with 10 bases in the middle. The germline V gene encodes CDR1 LGHDT and CDR2 YNNKEL (reference sequence). The CDR3 totals 14 residues. The CDR3: CASSQRGGDTEAFF. The CDR3, as DNA: TGTGCCAGCAGCCAAAGGGGGGGGGACACTGAAGCTTTCTTT.

On this clone: Other nucleotide sequences in the sample specify the same CDR3. The chain combines TRBV3-1 (or the pseudogene TRBV3-2) with TRBJ2-7, with a possible D match to TRBD2 (5 bases). The CDR3 totals 14 residues. V was trimmed by 3 bases and J by 3 bases, leaving 12 bases between them. CDR1 and CDR2 from the germline V gene are LGHDT and YNNKEL (reference sequence). The CDR3 loop reads CASSHRTGFYEQYF. CDR3 coding DNA: TGTGCCAGCAGCCATCGGACGGGGTTCTACGAGCAGTACTTC.

V gene TRBV7-8 combines with J gene TRBJ1-5, with a weak D call TRBD1 (5 bases). V was shortened by 2 bases and J by 3 bases, with 11 bases between the two germline ends. Germline CDR1 and CDR2: SGHVS and FQNEAQ. The CDR3 sequence is 15 residues long. CDR3 sequence: CASSLLGGANQPQHF. The CDR3, as DNA: TGTGCCAGCAGCTTACTGGGAGGGGCCAATCAGCCCCAGCATTTT.

The chain is built from TRBV7-9 and TRBJ2-5; TRBD2 matches 10 bases. The CDR3 length is 18 residues. Germline assignment: CDR1 SEHNR and CDR2 FQNEAQ (reference sequence). The V and J ends lost 1 base and 3 bases, in that order; junction bases with no gene match: 11. The CDR3 bases are TGTGCCAGCAGCTTAGGTTCCCGGGGTCTAGCGGGAGAAGAGACCCAGTACTTC. Its protein is CASSLGSRGLAGEETQYF.

The V call is TRBV10-1, the J call TRBJ2-2, with D tentatively TRBD2 (6 bases). V lost 8 bases and J 4 bases, leaving 14 bases between the germline ends. The CDR3 sequence is 14 residues long. Per germline, CDR1 WNHNN and CDR2 SYGVQD (reference sequence). The CDR3 here is CASSYSGSTGELFF. The CDR3 DNA sequence: TGCGCCAGCTCCTATAGCGGTTCCACCGGGGAGCTGTTTTTT.

V is TRBV4-1 and J is TRBJ2-7; D perhaps matches TRBD1 (5 bases). Germline loops: CDR1 MGHRA, CDR2 YSYEKL. Deletions cut 1 base from V and 1 base from J, with 17 bases between. The CDR3 spans 17 residues. CDR3 loop: CASSQALQGPRSYEQYF. The CDR3 DNA sequence: TGCGCCAGCAGCCAAGCCCTCCAGGGCCCGAGGTCCTACGAGCAGTACTTC.

The chain is built from TRBV7-3 and TRBJ2-1; 7 bases align to TRBD1. The CDR3 consists of 15 residues. CDR1 and CDR2 (germline): SGHTA, FQGTGA. With V trimmed by 4 bases and J by 2 bases, 5 bases remained unmatched. The CDR3 region has the DNA TGTGCCAGCAGCTCCACGGGGACAGCCTACAATGAGCAGTTCTTC. Translating gives CASSSTGTAYNEQFF.

This clone has only one observation. CDR3 region: CASSKPSGRFETQYF. CDR3 coding DNA: TGTGCCAGCAGCAAGCCTAGCGGGAGGTTTGAGACCCAGTACTTC. The chain is built from TRBV11-2 and TRBJ2-5; 11 bases fit TRBD2. CDR1 and CDR2 from the germline V gene are SGHAT and FQNNGV. The CDR3 length is 15 residues. Trimming removed 5 bases from V and 5 bases from J; junction bases left unmatched: 7.

The chain has TRBV3-1 (or the pseudogene TRBV3-2) and TRBJ2-1, with 12 bases that match TRBD2. Germline V gene data show CDR1 as LGHDT and CDR2 as YNNKEL (reference sequence). This CDR3 is built from 15 residues. The trim removed 3 bases at V and 7 bases at J, leaving 4 bases unmatched. For the CDR3, the DNA is TGTGCCAGCAGCCAGGCCGGGACTAGCGGGAATGAGCAGTTCTTC. This translates into CASSQAGTSGNEQFF.

This sequence joins TRBV19 and TRBJ2-5, with 13 bases aligning to TRBD2. This CDR3 spans 16 amino acids. Germline trimming cut 8 bases from V and 2 bases from J; bases unmatched to any gene: 8. The V gene's germline CDR1 is LNHDA and CDR2 SQIVND (reference sequence). CDR3 sequence: CASAPGTSGKQETQYF. In DNA, the CDR3 is TGTGCCAGTGCTCCTGGGACTAGCGGGAAACAAGAGACCCAGTACTTC.

The rearrangement joins TRBV4-2 to TRBJ2-3; D is unresolved. The V end lost 1 base, the J end lost 0 bases, and 5 bases lay between the germline ends. The germline V gene encodes CDR1 LGHNA and CDR2 YNFKEQ. There are 14 residues in the CDR3. CDR3 region: CASSQGASTDTQYF. In DNA form, the CDR3 reads TGTGCCAGCAGCCAAGGGGCTAGCACAGATACGCAGTATTTT.

This clone was detected only once. The V gene is TRBV4-3, the J gene TRBJ2-3; TRBD1 is a possible D gene (6 bases). This CDR3 is built from 13 residues. The V end lost 4 bases, the J end lost 6 bases, and 11 bases lay between the germline ends. Germline CDR1 and CDR2: LGHNA and YSLEER. The CDR3 DNA is TGCGCCAGCAGCCCCAGGGGCTGGGATACGCAGTATTTT. Amino acids: CASSPRGWDTQYF.

This clone came up a few times. This sequence joins TRBV7-8 and TRBJ2-1; TRBD2 aligns across 15 bases. The CDR3 spans 17 residues. V trimming: 4 bases; J trimming: 3 bases; junction bases outside the gene matches: 4. Germline V CDR1 and CDR2: SGHVS, FQNEAQ. This CDR3 reads CASSWRTSGGVYNEQFF. CDR3 nucleotides: TGTGCCAGCAGCTGGAGGACTAGCGGGGGGGTCTACAATGAGCAGTTCTTC.

V gene TRBV3-1 (or the pseudogene TRBV3-2) combines with J gene TRBJ1-6; 7 bases are shared with TRBD1. CDR1 is LGHDT and CDR2 is YNNKEL in the germline V gene (reference sequence). CDR3 length: 18 amino acids. Trimming removed 0 bases from V and 7 bases from J; junction bases left unmatched: 12. This CDR3 reads CASSQDPPGTANNSPLHF. In nucleotides, the CDR3 is TGTGCCAGCAGCCAAGATCCCCCGGGGACAGCGAACAATTCACCCCTCCACTTT.

V gene TRBV27 combines with J gene TRBJ1-1, with D unresolved. V was clipped by 3 bases and J by 3 bases, with 8 bases between them. CDR1 MNHEY and CDR2 SMNVEV come from the germline V gene (reference sequence). The CDR3 contains 13 residues. In DNA, the CDR3 is TGTGCCAGCAGTTTGTCAGGTGACACTGAAGCTTTCTTT. This gives the protein CASSLSGDTEAFF.

This clone was detected only a few times. In DNA form, the CDR3 reads TGTGCCAGCAGTTTACTGGGCAGGACAGCAACTAATGAAAAACTGTTTTTT. It encodes CASSLLGRTATNEKLFF. The chain employs TRBV28 and TRBJ1-4; tentatively, D is TRBD1 (6 bases). Trimming removed 2 bases at V and 0 bases at J, with 13 bases between. This CDR3 is 17 amino acids long. Germline V CDR1 and CDR2: MDHEN, SYDVKM.

The gene calls are TRBV9 and TRBJ1-2, with TRBD1 matching over 8 bases. V lost 5 bases, J lost 6 bases, and 6 bases stayed unmatched. CDR1 SGDLS and CDR2 YYNGEE come from the germline V gene. The CDR3 is 13 residues long. Here the CDR3 reads CASRHSGGHGYTF. Written as DNA, the CDR3 is TGTGCCAGCAGGCACTCAGGGGGCCATGGCTACACCTTC.

The chain links TRBV5-4 to TRBJ2-3, with TRBD2 matching over 8 bases. J gave up 3 bases and V 4 bases, and 7 bases lay outside the gene matches. The CDR3 totals 15 residues. Germline V gives CDR1 SGHNT, CDR2 YYREEE (reference sequence). CDR3 nucleotides: TGTGCCAGCAGCCTACCGGGACTAGTAACAGATACGCAGTATTTT. It translates to CASSLPGLVTDTQYF.

V is TRBV2 and J is TRBJ2-1; the match to TRBD2 covers 7 bases. Per the germline V gene, CDR1 is SNHLY and CDR2 is FYNNEI. This CDR3 is 17 amino acids long. J lost 1 base, V lost 6 bases, and 12 bases had no gene match. For the CDR3, the DNA is TGTGCCAGCAGGGGGAGGGACTTCCTCCCTTCCTACAATGAGCAGTTCTTC. Amino acid sequence: CASRGRDFLPSYNEQFF.

Note on this clone: The same CDR3 also results from other DNA sequences found in this sample. The chain links TRBV7-3 to TRBJ2-2, with 7 bases lining up with TRBD2. Germline CDR1 is SGHTA and CDR2 is FQGTGA. There are 15 residues in the CDR3. Trimming at V came to 2 bases and at J to 2 bases, leaving 2 bases not matched to a gene. The CDR3 region is CASSLRGGNTGELFF. The CDR3 DNA is TGTGCCAGCAGCTTACGCGGGGGTAACACCGGGGAGCTGTTTTTT.

The chain couples TRBV6-5 to TRBJ2-7, with TRBD1 matching 8 bases. The V gene's germline CDR1 is MNHEY and CDR2 SVGAGI. With V trimmed by 0 bases and J by 4 bases, 5 bases remained unmatched. This CDR3 region has 15 residues. CDR3 coding DNA: TGTGCCAGCAGTTACTCCGCGCAGGGGGCTTACGAGCAGTACTTC. Translated, it gives CASSYSAQGAYEQYF.

This chain joins TRBV4-3 and TRBJ2-3; tentative D call: TRBD2 (5 bases). V lost 0 bases to trimming and J lost 4 bases, with 14 bases between them. Germline V gene sequence: CDR1 LGHNA, CDR2 YSLEER. The CDR3 has 16 residues. The CDR3 loop is CASSQDVGILSDTQYF. The CDR3 DNA reads as TGCGCCAGCAGCCAAGATGTCGGGATCCTCTCAGATACGCAGTATTTT.

The chain joins TRBV11-2 to TRBJ1-6; no clear D. Trimming removed 7 bases from V and 3 bases from J, with 10 bases in between. The V gene's germline CDR1 is SGHAT and CDR2 FQNNGV. This CDR3 contains 14 residues. The DNA for the CDR3 is TGTGCCAGCACCCCGGGATTCTATAATTCACCCCTCCACTTT. Encoded protein: CASTPGFYNSPLHF.